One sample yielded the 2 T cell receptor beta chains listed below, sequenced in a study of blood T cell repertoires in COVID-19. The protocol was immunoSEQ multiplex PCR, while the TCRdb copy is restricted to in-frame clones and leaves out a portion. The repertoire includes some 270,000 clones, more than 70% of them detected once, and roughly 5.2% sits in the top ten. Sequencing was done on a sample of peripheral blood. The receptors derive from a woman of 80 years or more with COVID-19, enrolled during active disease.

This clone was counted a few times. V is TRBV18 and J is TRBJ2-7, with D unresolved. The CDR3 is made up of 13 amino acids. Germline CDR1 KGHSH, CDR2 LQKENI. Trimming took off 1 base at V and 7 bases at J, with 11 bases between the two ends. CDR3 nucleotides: TGTGCCAGCTCACCACAGTCGGGTGGTGAGCAGTACGTC. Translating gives CASSPQSGGEQYV.

The DNA for the CDR3 is TGTGCCAGCAGCCAGACAACAGGGGGCGGCTACACCTTC. Protein sequence: CASSQTTGGGYTF. V usage is TRBV3-1 (or the pseudogene TRBV3-2) and J usage is TRBJ1-2; TRBD1 aligns across 9 bases. Germline loops: CDR1 LGHDT, CDR2 YNNKEL (reference sequence). There are 13 residues in the CDR3. After removal of 3 bases from V and 8 bases from J, the junction contained 4 bases not matched to a gene.